Listed here is a single TCR beta chain. Its antigen remains unknown. One end of the junction varies from germline; a read error may be responsible. The sample belongs to a study of tumor-infiltrating lymphocytes in primary liver carcinoma. Study-wide findings and caveats: Appearing in all five tumor regions was true of only about 7.5-24% of top clones.

With around 490 ng total RNA as template and a constant-region primer, TCR beta cDNA was made. Sequencing libraries for TCR beta derived from three nested multiplex PCR rounds that used slightly modified ARM-PCR. MiXCR, run by TCRdb on the multiplex PCR reads, gives a single entry per CDR3 protein. The sample carries almost 55,000 distinct CDR3 sequences, roughly 77% recorded once. Unsorted bulk tissue, 20-30 mg of it, served as the source for co-extraction of RNA and DNA. Material: liver tumor tissue from sampling region 2. As for subset: tumor region T2, inferior pole. This sequence was found in a man in his forties or fifties with primary liver carcinoma and hepatitis B virus infection.

The CDR3 is CASSPGGRSNQPHHF. CDR3 in DNA: TGCGCCAGCAGCCCCGGGGGCAGAAGTAATCAACCCCACCATTTT. The chain couples TRBV4-1 to TRBJ1-5, with a possible D match to TRBD1 (6 bases). Germline V gene data show CDR1 as MGHRA and CDR2 as YSYEKL. The CDR3 spans 15 residues.